The subject of this entry is one T cell receptor beta chain. This sample stems from a study of blood T cells in healthy people across ages. Trimming left V 6 bases short and J 2 bases short, with 13 bases between. The CDR3 has 13 amino acids. The germline gives CDR1 SQVTM, CDR2 ANQGSEA. For the second PCR, which ran for about 7 to 11 cycles, a sample-barcoded 5' primer and a J-beta primer mix were used. MiXCR was run by TCRdb on the 5' RACE reads, yielding one entry per CDR3 protein. The sample comprises about 1.5 million distinct CDR3 sequences, about 45% of which are singletons, and about 4.1% rests with the top ten.

The receptor's source is a woman aged 18 to 35 in good health. The sample was blood. The chain couples TRBV29-1 to TRBJ1-1, with D unclear. CDR3: CSVHGIYNTEAFF. CDR3 bases: TGCAGCGTACACGGGATTTATAACACTGAAGCTTTCTTT.